This passage covers 9 T cell receptor beta chains from one sample sequenced in a study of blood T cell repertoires in COVID-19. Only in-frame clones appear in the TCRdb table, and some are missing; sequencing was by immunoSEQ multiplex PCR. The sample lists 85,000 to 130,000 clones; about 89% were seen once. The sample comprised peripheral blood. Receptors were obtained from a man in his fifties or sixties with acute or convalescent COVID-19.

In DNA, the CDR3 is TGTGCCAGCTCACTCGGGACAGCGTCTAACTATGGCTACACCTTC. It yields the protein CASSLGTASNYGYTF. This rearrangement joins TRBV18 to TRBJ1-2, with TRBD1 matching over 7 bases. Germline V gives CDR1 KGHSH, CDR2 LQKENI. Losses at the gene ends were 4 bases for V and 0 bases for J; bases not matched to a gene: 5. The CDR3 is 15 residues long. Full variable domain (remainder filled in from reference TRBV18 and TRBJ1-2): NAGVMQNPRHLVRRRGQEARLRCSPMKGHSHVYWYRQLPEEGLKFMVYLQKENIIDESGMPKERFSAEFPKEGPSILRIQQVVRGDSAAYFCASSLGTASNYGYTFGSGTRLTVV.

A remark on this clone: One end of the junction fails to match germline, which may point to a read error. The chain uses TRBV7-7 and TRBJ1-1, with D possibly being TRBD1 (6 bases). This CDR3 has 13 residues. CDR1 and CDR2 from the germline V gene are SSHAT and FNYEAQ (reference sequence). The CDR3 spells CASSLGTNTEAFF. The CDR3 bases are TGTGCTAGCAGCTTAGGGACAAACACTGAAGCTTTCTTT.

V and J are TRBV2 and TRBJ1-1, with unresolved D. The CDR3 totals 12 residues. V lost 7 bases and J lost 6, with 12 bases in between. In germline, CDR1 is SNHLY, CDR2 FYNNEI. The CDR3 DNA reads TGTGCCAGCAAAGCCGGGTTGGCTGAAGCTTTCTTT. This encodes CASKAGLAEAFF.

This chain connects TRBV7-2 to TRBJ1-4, with D uncertain. Germline V CDR1 and CDR2: SGHTA, FQGNSA. There are 12 residues in the CDR3. V gave up 5 bases and J gave up 12 bases, with 13 bases separating them. CDR3 amino acids: CASSRLSEQLFF. CDR3 DNA: TGTGCCAGCAGCCGCCTAAGCGAACAACTGTTTTTT. Filled out from reference TRBV7-2 and TRBJ1-4, the complete variable domain reads GAGVSQSPSNKVTEKGKDVELRCDPISGHTALYWYRQSLGQGLEFLIYFQGNSAPDKSGLPSDRFSAERTGGSVSTLTIQRTQQEDSAVYLCASSRLSEQLFFGSGTQLSVL.

The chain recombines TRBV5-1 with TRBJ1-2; 9 bases match TRBD1. Per germline, CDR1 SGHRS and CDR2 YFSETQ. V gave up 3 bases and J gave up 8 bases; unmatched junction bases: 5. The CDR3 extends over 13 amino acids. CDR3 in amino acids: CASSSDRGEGYTF. As DNA, the CDR3 is TGCGCCAGCAGCTCGGACAGGGGAGAAGGCTACACCTTC.

The chain's CDR3 is CASSLGPEVGANVLTF. The CDR3 DNA sequence: TGCGCCAGCAGCTTGGGCCCAGAGGTTGGGGCCAACGTCCTGACTTTC. The chain couples TRBV5-1 to TRBJ2-6; unclear D gene. CDR3 length: 16 residues. Trimming removed 0 bases from V and 3 bases from J, with 10 bases in between. Germline lookup yields CDR1 SGHRS and CDR2 YFSETQ.

The gene calls are TRBV5-5 and TRBJ2-7, with D maybe TRBD1 (6 bases). The CDR3 loop spans 16 amino acids. Looked up from germline, CDR1 is SGHKS and CDR2 is YYEKEE (reference sequence). V was pared by 0 bases and J by 3 bases, with 16 bases between. In DNA, the CDR3 is TGTGCCAGCAGCTTGGAGGGACATACTAATTTCTACGAGCAGTACTTC. Translating it yields CASSLEGHTNFYEQYF.

In this sample, this clone turned up once. The chain couples TRBV24-1 to TRBJ1-3; D not certain. This CDR3 comprises 14 residues. Germline CDR1 is KGHDR and CDR2 is SFDVKD. Between the trimmed V and J ends, which lost 6 bases and 0 bases, there was a span of 8 bases. CDR3 protein: CATSSATSGNTIYF. The DNA of the CDR3 is TGTGCCACCAGTAGCGCGACCTCTGGAAACACCATATATTTT.

The chain couples TRBV7-2 to TRBJ2-3; 7 positions agree with TRBD1. This CDR3 has 18 residues. Germline lookup yields CDR1 SGHTA and CDR2 FQGNSA. V lost 5 bases to trimming and J lost 6 bases; unmatched junction nucleotides: 20. CDR3 coding DNA: TGTGCCAGCAGCCTCCGGTGGGGACAGCCGGATAGAAGGGATACGCAGTATTTT. It encodes CASSLRWGQPDRRDTQYF. Full variable domain (missing parts from reference TRBV7-2 and TRBJ2-3): GAGVSQSPSNKVTEKGKDVELRCDPISGHTALYWYRQSLGQGLEFLIYFQGNSAPDKSGLPSDRFSAERTGGSVSTLTIQRTQQEDSAVYLCASSLRWGQPDRRDTQYFGPGTRLTVL.